This T cell receptor (beta chain) was sequenced during a study of cytomegalovirus exposure and HLA in healthy donors (dated by TCRdb to about 2017). At the level of the whole study: According to a later analysis, one platform produced both the roughly 110 validation repertoires and the 720 or so repertoires of the first cohort. The study aimed to test whether signatures of past pathogen exposure could be identified by cataloging public T cell receptors. A separate validation cohort of about 110 different subjects was used in addition to the roughly 720-subject first cohort. High-throughput TCR immunosequencing, statistical association of individual TCRs with disease status, and machine learning were combined to predict cytomegalovirus infection status.

Separate from the approximately 670-subject first cohort, the validation cohort of roughly 130 subjects was the group to which the donors belonged. The junction shows trimming of 4 bases on V and 4 bases on J, and the gene matches do not reach 6 bases of it. There are 15 amino acids in the CDR3, from cysteine to phenylalanine inclusive. Kept here is only the CDR3 DNA, which spans 45 bases and is read in frame from base 1. CDR1 and CDR2 are read off the germline V gene as SGDLS and YYNGEE. On this clone: What this receptor recognizes is not known. It has no much larger one-base neighbor in the sample; base qualities were not kept.

What the authors observed across the whole study: The study listed 150 to 200 TCR beta chains as associated with cytomegalovirus. The validation cohort had no HLA typing available for a later analysis, so co-occurrence within that cohort was assessed over all 130 or so repertoires. In vitro tests confirmed that a few of the cytomegalovirus-associated TCR beta chains recognize cytomegalovirus antigens. The classifier was reported to diagnose cytomegalovirus status with high specificity and sensitivity in both the original cohort and the validation cohort. Most TCR sequences were observed very rarely across donors, whereas some public TCRs were present in many individuals. Of the cluster scores, approximately 95% were above 0 in a later analysis, which found that TCRs clustered in the first cohort also tended to co-occur in the approximately 130 validation repertoires. It was suggested by the authors that the approach could potentially be generalized to other disease states and immunological phenotypes.

Library creation used the immunoSEQ multiplex PCR assay. In the authors' own workflow: A statistical classification framework was developed to diagnose cytomegalovirus status using the catalog of TCR beta chain sequences. TCRdb took over this immuneACCESS table, retaining in-frame rearrangements with V and J assigned. Such tables are incomplete; in checked studies, under half of the missing clones stem from an unresolved V gene, and the remainder is unexplained. D and trimming come from the DNA, and the V and J calls and clone size come from that table. The sample table lists about 250,000 clones, about 90% of them with a count of one. The top ten clonotypes cover around 12% of the sample.

This receptor was obtained from a man aged 18-30 years in good health and CMV-seropositive. Sequencing input: PBMCs. The sequence is built from TRBV9 and TRBJ2-3, with 10 bases in between that match TRBD1. The nucleotide sequence reads TGTGCCAGCAGCCCAACGACAGGGGGCGCAGATACGCAGTATTTT. Its product reads: CASSPTTGGADTQYF.